The next 27 T cell receptor beta chains were all read from a single sample in a study of cytomegalovirus exposure and HLA in healthy donors. In the PCR, 60 Vbeta and 13 Jbeta primers were used. Profiling relied on immunoSEQ multiplex PCR, and the TCRdb table lists in-frame clones only, not all of them. The sample holds about 130,000 clones, about 82% seen once. The source material was PBMCs. The receptors stem from a man aged 50 to 60 in good health and CMV-seronegative.

V usage is TRBV5-1 and J usage is TRBJ2-5; D not certain. CDR3 length equals 16 residues. Germline lookup yields CDR1 SGHRS and CDR2 YFSETQ. Between the trimmed V and J ends, which lost 0 bases and 1 base, there was a span of 13 bases. The CDR3 DNA sequence: TGCGCCAGCAGCTTGGTTCGTGCCAACAGCCAAGAGACCCAGTACTTC. This sequence encodes CASSLVRANSQETQYF.

This chain links TRBV14 with TRBJ2-5, with a tentative D call TRBD2 (7 bases). CDR1 and CDR2 from the germline V gene are SGHDN and FVKESK. This CDR3 comprises 13 residues. Trimming pared 8 bases from V and 5 bases from J, leaving 15 bases between. CDR3 sequence: CASRLAGAETQYF. The CDR3 nucleotides are TGTGCCAGCCGCCTCGCGGGGGCGGAGACCCAGTACTTC.

This clone was recorded a few times. The genes are TRBV7-9 and TRBJ2-4; D unclear. Germline-derived CDR1 and CDR2 are SEHNR and FQNEAQ (reference sequence). This CDR3 contains 14 residues. Trimming took 5 bases from V and 6 from J, leaving 14 bases between them. CDR3 sequence (DNA): TGTGCCAGCAGCCCCCAGGTTATGGGAAACATTCAGTACTTC. Its translation: CASSPQVMGNIQYF.

CDR3 bases: TGTGCCAGCTCACCACAGGCCAGGGGAAAAAACTACGAGCAGTACTTC. Its translation is CASSPQARGKNYEQYF. The V and J genes are TRBV18 and TRBJ2-7, with D maybe TRBD1 (6 bases). The CDR3 covers 16 residues. Germline V CDR1 and CDR2: KGHSH, LQKENI. With 1 base removed from V and 3 bases from J, the gap between germline ends came to 16 bases. Using reference TRBV18 and TRBJ2-7 for the parts outside the CDR3, the full variable domain is NAGVMQNPRHLVRRRGQEARLRCSPMKGHSHVYWYRQLPEEGLKFMVYLQKENIIDESGMPKERFSAEFPKEGPSILRIQQVVRGDSAAYFCASSPQARGKNYEQYFGPGTRLTVT.

The chain combines TRBV28 with TRBJ2-1; D may be TRBD2 (5 bases). The V and J ends lost 3 bases and 8 bases respectively, with 8 bases between them. CDR1 MDHEN and CDR2 SYDVKM come from the germline V gene. The CDR3 consists of 12 residues. The CDR3 loop reads CASSLGVYEQFF. The CDR3, as DNA: TGTGCCAGCAGTTTGGGAGTCTATGAGCAGTTCTTC. Supplemented by reference TRBV28 and TRBJ2-1, the full variable domain reads DVKVTQSSRYLVKRTGEKVFLECVQDMDHENMFWYRQDPGLGLRLIYFSYDVKMKEKGDIPEGYSVSREKKERFSLILESASTNQTSMYLCASSLGVYEQFFGPGTRLTVL.

This clone was picked up one time. The chain has TRBV15 and TRBJ2-5; 10 nucleotides line up with TRBD1. The CDR3 sequence is 15 residues long. The J segment lost 2 bases and the V segment lost 3 bases, leaving 3 bases of the junction unmatched. From germline, CDR1 is LNHNV and CDR2 YYDKDF (reference sequence). Here the CDR3 reads CATSRGGQGQETQYF. The CDR3 DNA follows: TGTGCCACCAGCAGGGGGGGACAGGGGCAAGAGACCCAGTACTTC. The full variable domain, in which reference TRBV15 and TRBJ2-5 provide the parts outside the CDR3, is DAMVIQNPRYQVTQFGKPVTLSCSQTLNHNVMYWYQQKSSQAPKLLFHYYDKDFNNEADTPDNFQSRRPNTSFCFLDIRSPGLGDTAMYLCATSRGGQGQETQYFGPGTRLLVL.

This chain connects TRBV15 to TRBJ1-6; TRBD1 matches at 9 bases. V was clipped by 6 bases and J by 14 bases; unmatched bases: 5. CDR1 is LNHNV and CDR2 is YYDKDF in the germline V gene (reference sequence). This CDR3 has 12 residues. The CDR3 is CATRLGDRALHF. For the CDR3, the DNA is TGTGCCACCAGGTTAGGGGACAGGGCCCTCCACTTT.

The chain recombines TRBV29-1 with TRBJ2-7; TRBD2 matches 10 bases. There are 14 residues in the CDR3. Germline V gives CDR1 SQVTM, CDR2 ANQGSEA. Trimming took 4 bases from V and 2 from J; bases not matched to a gene: 5. CDR3: CSVGASGGPYEQYF. Written as DNA, the CDR3 is TGCAGCGTTGGGGCTAGCGGGGGTCCCTACGAGCAGTACTTC.

The table lists this clone with a few counts. J is TRBJ2-7 and V is TRBV25-1; 7 bases are a match to TRBD2. The V gene's germline CDR1 is MGHDK and CDR2 SYGVNS. After removal of 5 bases from V and 3 bases from J, the junction contained 7 bases not matched to a gene. The CDR3 loop spans 14 amino acids. The CDR3 bases are TGTGCCAGCAGTAGAGGAGGCGGGGGCTACGAGCAGTACTTC. As protein: CASSRGGGGYEQYF.

This clone occurred a few times. The chain couples TRBV18 to TRBJ1-2; D might be TRBD1 (6 bases). Germline loops: CDR1 KGHSH, CDR2 LQKENI. The CDR3 runs 14 residues. V was trimmed by 3 bases and J by 4 bases, leaving 12 bases between them. In DNA form, the CDR3 reads TGTGCCAGCTCACCTAGAGACAGGTCCTATGGCTACACCTTC. Protein: CASSPRDRSYGYTF.

This clone was picked up a small number of times. The chain is built from TRBV15 and TRBJ1-5, with D uncertain. Trimming shortened V by 1 base and J by 4 bases, and 14 bases separated the two germline ends. Germline values: CDR1 LNHNV, CDR2 YYDKDF (reference sequence). The CDR3 extends over 16 amino acids. The CDR3 nucleotides are TGTGCCACCAGCAGAGGATTGGCCTCAGGTAATCAGCCCCAGCATTTT. This sequence encodes CATSRGLASGNQPQHF.

The rearrangement uses TRBV4-1 and TRBJ1-2; TRBD1 aligns across 9 bases. This CDR3 comprises 16 residues. Germline V gene sequence: CDR1 MGHRA, CDR2 YSYEKL. V gave up 1 base and J gave up 4 bases; unmatched junction bases: 7. The CDR3 is CASSQGSGTGTYGYTF. As DNA, the CDR3 is TGCGCCAGCAGCCAAGGGTCCGGGACAGGGACCTATGGCTACACCTTC.

The chain joins TRBV15 to TRBJ2-5; 9 bases are a match to TRBD1. This CDR3 is 16 amino acids long. The germline V gene has CDR1 LNHNV and CDR2 YYDKDF (reference sequence). V was pared by 1 base and J by 5 bases, with 8 bases of the junction left unmatched. CDR3 in DNA: TGTGCCACCAGCAGAGCCCCGGGACAGGGAGGGGAGACCCAGTACTTC. Translating it yields CATSRAPGQGGETQYF.

The chain joins TRBV7-2 to TRBJ1-1; no firm D call. Germline CDR1 SGHTA, CDR2 FQGNSA. Trimming cost V 5 bases and J 1 base, with 14 bases left between them. The CDR3 is 15 residues long. The CDR3 sequence is CASSPRREGNTEAFF. CDR3 in DNA: TGTGCCAGCAGCCCACGGAGGGAGGGGAACACTGAAGCTTTCTTT.

The V gene is TRBV2, the J gene TRBJ2-3; 11 bases align to TRBD2. Germline CDR1 is SNHLY and CDR2 is FYNNEI. The CDR3 is 15 amino acids. V was clipped by 6 bases and J by 3 bases; unmatched bases: 5. The DNA for the CDR3 is TGTGCCAGCAGGAAGACTAGCGGGGTGACAGATACGCAGTATTTT. Translated, it gives CASRKTSGVTDTQYF.

The chain links TRBV7-9 to TRBJ2-5; D call uncertain. This CDR3 spans 11 amino acids. Trimming stripped 5 bases from V and 5 bases from J, with 6 bases between. Germline-derived CDR1 and CDR2 are SEHNR and FQNEAQ (reference sequence). CDR3 nucleotides: TGTGCCAGCAGCAGCATGGAGACCCAGTACTTC. This gives the protein CASSSMETQYF.

The rearrangement links TRBV5-4 to TRBJ2-7, with D possibly being TRBD2 (5 bases). Germline V gene data show CDR1 as SGHNT and CDR2 as YYREEE (reference sequence). Trimming stripped 1 base from V and 9 bases from J, with 14 bases between. This CDR3 comprises 13 residues. CDR3 amino acids: CASSLRFGDGQYV. The DNA for the CDR3 is TGTGCCAGCAGCTTGCGGTTCGGGGATGGGCAGTACGTC.

The chain has TRBV4-3 and TRBJ2-3; D might be TRBD2 (6 bases). The CDR3 consists of 17 residues. Germline CDR1 reads LGHNA; CDR2 reads YSLEER. V lost 0 bases to trimming and J lost 3 bases, with 16 bases between them. In DNA, the CDR3 is TGCGCCAGCAGCCAAGAGCCGAGCCCGGGGGTAACAGATACGCAGTATTTT. Amino acid sequence: CASSQEPSPGVTDTQYF.

The chain is built from TRBV7-3 and TRBJ1-1, with 9 nucleotides matching TRBD1. Germline V gene lookup returns CDR1 SGHTA and CDR2 FQGTGA. This CDR3 region has 13 residues. J lost 8 bases, V lost 5 bases, and 6 bases had no gene match. This chain's CDR3 is CASSLLGQGEAFF. The CDR3 nucleotides are TGTGCCAGCAGCCTCCTCGGACAGGGGGAAGCTTTCTTT.

The chain joins TRBV27 to TRBJ1-2; D is undetermined. Germline CDR1 MNHEY, CDR2 SMNVEV (reference sequence). V lost 3 bases to trimming and J lost 7 bases, with 15 bases between them. The CDR3 length is 14 residues. CDR3 DNA sequence: TGTGCCAGCAGTTTCCGGCGGGGAGGTATTGGCTACACCTTC. Its translation is CASSFRRGGIGYTF.

The chain links TRBV11-3 to TRBJ2-3; 9 nucleotides align to TRBD2. Germline V gene data show CDR1 as SGHNT and CDR2 as YENEEA. V shed 3 bases, J shed 5 bases, and the junction held 12 bases outside the gene matches. CDR3 length: 17 residues. The CDR3 bases are TGTGCCAGCAGCTTGGCGGTGGGGGCAGCGGGAGGAGATACGCAGTATTTT. This encodes CASSLAVGAAGGDTQYF.

This sequence joins TRBV29-1 and TRBJ2-3; TRBD1 matches at 8 bases. The CDR3 has 14 amino acids. Germline CDR1 is SQVTM and CDR2 is ANQGSEA. J gave up 4 bases and V 7 bases, and 10 bases lay outside the gene matches. The CDR3 region has the DNA TGCAGCGCAGGTGGCAGGGGGCTCGCAGATACGCAGTATTTT. Encoded protein: CSAGGRGLADTQYF.

This clone was detected once. The chain combines TRBV7-3 with TRBJ2-1; 10 nucleotides agree with TRBD2. Germline CDR1 is SGHTA and CDR2 is FQGTGA. After removal of 5 bases from V and 0 bases from J, the junction contained 4 bases not matched to a gene. The CDR3 totals 16 residues. This CDR3 reads CASSPTSGASYNEQFF. Here the CDR3 DNA reads TGTGCCAGCAGCCCAACTAGCGGGGCCTCCTACAATGAGCAGTTCTTC.

The J gene is TRBJ1-4, the V gene TRBV4-1; TRBD1 agrees at 8 bases. The CDR3 has 14 amino acids. CDR1 is MGHRA and CDR2 is YSYEKL in the germline V gene. V lost 6 bases, J lost 5 bases, and 5 bases stayed unmatched. CDR3 DNA sequence: TGCGCCAGCAGGAGACAGGGGATAAATGAAAAACTGTTTTTT. Translated: CASRRQGINEKLFF.

The chain has TRBV7-9 and TRBJ1-2, with a possible D match to TRBD1 (5 bases). The germline CDR1 and CDR2 sequences are SEHNR and FQNEAQ (reference sequence). This CDR3 region has 15 residues. The V end was cut by 2 bases, the J end by 0 bases, with 10 bases between. Here the CDR3 reads CASSLNQGSNYGYTF. The CDR3 nucleotides read TGTGCCAGCAGCTTAAATCAGGGTTCTAACTATGGCTACACCTTC.

The V and J genes are TRBV7-2 and TRBJ2-3; 9 nucleotides agree with TRBD1. Germline-derived CDR1 and CDR2 are SGHTA and FQGNSA. The trim removed 5 bases at V and 4 bases at J, leaving 10 bases unmatched. This CDR3 region has 16 residues. CDR3 sequence: CASSVGTGREADTQYF. CDR3 bases: TGTGCCAGCAGCGTCGGGACAGGGCGGGAAGCAGATACGCAGTATTTT.

This clone was observed a single time. The DNA for the CDR3 is TGTGCCAGCAGCTCGGGACAGGGCAGCCACAATGAGCAGTTCTTC. It is translated as CASSSGQGSHNEQFF. The V gene is TRBV5-4, the J gene TRBJ2-1; the match to TRBD1 covers 9 bases. This CDR3 comprises 15 residues. V lost 3 bases and J lost 5; bases outside the gene matches: 6. Germline loops: CDR1 SGHNT, CDR2 YYREEE (reference sequence).